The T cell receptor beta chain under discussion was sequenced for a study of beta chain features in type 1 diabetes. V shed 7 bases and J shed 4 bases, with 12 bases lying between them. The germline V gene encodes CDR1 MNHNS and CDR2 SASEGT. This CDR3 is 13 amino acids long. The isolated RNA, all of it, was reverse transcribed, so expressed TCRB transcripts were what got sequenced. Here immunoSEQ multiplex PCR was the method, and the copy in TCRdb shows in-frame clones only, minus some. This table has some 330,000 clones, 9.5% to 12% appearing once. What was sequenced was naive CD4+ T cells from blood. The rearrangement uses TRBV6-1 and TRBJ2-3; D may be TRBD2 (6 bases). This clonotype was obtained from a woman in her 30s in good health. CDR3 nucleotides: TGTGCCAGCATTTTGCGGGAATCAGATACGCAGTATTTT. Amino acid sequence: CASILRESDTQYF.